These 30 T cell receptor beta chains share one sample of origin, sequenced in a study of blood T cell repertoires in COVID-19. Assay: immunoSEQ multiplex PCR; the TCRdb copy retains only in-frame clones and omits some. This table holds roughly 70,000 clones, 65% to 85% found once. The sequencing sample was made of peripheral blood. The receptor source for this set is a woman in her sixties with acute or convalescent COVID-19.

V is TRBV9 and J is TRBJ2-1; TRBD1 aligns across 9 bases. Germline CDR1 is SGDLS and CDR2 is YYNGEE. CDR3 length: 15 amino acids. V was pared by 7 bases and J by 10 bases, with 15 bases of the junction left unmatched. The CDR3 loop reads CASGAGTGPGEEQFF. The CDR3 bases are TGTGCCAGCGGGGCCGGGACAGGGCCGGGAGAGGAGCAGTTCTTC.

The chain is built from TRBV19 and TRBJ1-5; perhaps TRBD1 as D (5 bases). Germline assignment: CDR1 LNHDA and CDR2 SQIVND (reference sequence). This CDR3 spans 13 amino acids. The CDR3 spells CAGGRASVQPQHF. DNA of the CDR3: TGTGCGGGGGGGAGGGCGTCGGTTCAGCCCCAGCATTTT.

The rearrangement joins TRBV4-2 to TRBJ2-1; TRBD2 matches 9 bases. Trimming took 0 bases from V and 10 from J; bases not matched to a gene: 7. Germline lookup yields CDR1 LGHNA and CDR2 YNFKEQ. This CDR3 is built from 15 residues. The CDR3 sequence: CASSQELRGGREQFF. The CDR3, as DNA: TGTGCCAGCAGCCAAGAGTTGCGGGGGGGCCGCGAGCAGTTCTTC.

This clone was recorded once. The genes are TRBV6-5 and TRBJ1-6; the D gene is possibly TRBD1 (6 bases). Germline CDR1 MNHEY, CDR2 SVGAGI. V dropped 10 bases and J dropped 8 bases, with 18 bases sitting between them. The CDR3 consists of 14 residues. The CDR3 spells CATLRGPGDSPLHF. For the CDR3, the DNA is TGTGCCACCCTAAGGGGCCCAGGGGATTCACCCCTCCACTTT.

The chain recombines TRBV19 with TRBJ1-1, with D possibly being TRBD1 (5 bases). In germline, CDR1 is LNHDA, CDR2 SQIVND (reference sequence). There are 15 residues in the CDR3. The V gene lost 4 bases and the J gene lost 0 bases, with 12 bases spanning the gap. The CDR3, as DNA: TGTGCCAGTAGTAATTCGGGGGGAGTGAACACTGAAGCTTTCTTT. As protein: CASSNSGGVNTEAFF.

The chain is built from TRBV11-2 and TRBJ2-3, with TRBD2 matching over 7 bases. This CDR3 is 15 amino acids long. With 0 bases clipped from V and 0 bases from J, the junction kept 0 bases outside the gene matches. Germline V CDR1 and CDR2: SGHAT, FQNNGV. The CDR3 DNA is TGTGCCAGCAGCTTAGAGCGGGGGAGCACAGATACGCAGTATTTT. It yields the protein CASSLERGSTDTQYF.

This chain uses TRBV11-2 with TRBJ1-2; possibly TRBD1 for D (5 bases). The CDR3 has 15 amino acids. Trimming shortened V by 2 bases and J by 3 bases, and 13 bases separated the two germline ends. Germline CDR1 SGHAT, CDR2 FQNNGV. As DNA, the CDR3 is TGTGCCAGCAGCTTAAGTTCGGGCAGGGACTATGGCTACACCTTC. The encoded protein is CASSLSSGRDYGYTF.

The chain couples TRBV5-1 to TRBJ2-1, with D perhaps matching TRBD1 (7 bases). Deletions cut 7 bases from V and 4 bases from J, with 18 bases between. Germline loops: CDR1 SGHRS, CDR2 YFSETQ. The CDR3 runs to 15 residues. The CDR3 DNA follows: TGCGCCAGCTCAACCGGAGGGACAGAGTACAATGAGCAGTTCTTC. Protein: CASSTGGTEYNEQFF.

The chain joins TRBV3-1 (or the pseudogene TRBV3-2) to TRBJ1-1; D unclear. From germline, CDR1 is LGHDT and CDR2 YNNKEL (reference sequence). Trimming shortened V by 3 bases and J by 3 bases, and 5 bases separated the two germline ends. This CDR3 spans 12 amino acids. CDR3 sequence (DNA): TGTGCCAGCAGCCAGACATACACTGAAGCTTTCTTT. Residues: CASSQTYTEAFF.

The genes are TRBV19 and TRBJ1-5; 9 nucleotides agree with TRBD1. Germline V gene data show CDR1 as LNHDA and CDR2 as SQIVND (reference sequence). V dropped 7 bases and J dropped 7; count of bases not matched to a gene: 11. The CDR3 covers 15 residues. The chain's CDR3 is CASKIPGQGFQPQHF. CDR3 nucleotides: TGTGCCAGTAAAATCCCCGGACAGGGGTTCCAGCCCCAGCATTTT. Supplemented by reference TRBV19 and TRBJ1-5, the full variable domain reads DGGITQSPKYLFRKEGQNVTLSCEQNLNHDAMYWYRQDPGQGLRLIYYSQIVNDFQKGDIAEGYSVSREKKESFPLTVTSAQKNPTAFYLCASKIPGQGFQPQHFGDGTRLSIL.

The V and J genes are TRBV5-1 and TRBJ2-1, with 13 bases fitting TRBD2. This CDR3 has 17 residues. CDR1 is SGHRS and CDR2 is YFSETQ in the germline V gene. J was trimmed by 7 bases and V by 4 bases; bases with no gene match: 11. CDR3 in amino acids: CASSPTSGGAGWNEQFF. The CDR3 DNA follows: TGCGCCAGCAGCCCAACTAGCGGGGGGGCCGGGTGGAATGAGCAGTTCTTC. Full variable domain (outside the CDR3, taken from reference TRBV5-1 and TRBJ2-1): KAGVTQTPRYLIKTRGQQVTLSCSPISGHRSVSWYQQTPGQGLQFLFEYFSETQRNKGNFPGRFSGRQFSNSRSEMNVSTLELGDSALYLCASSPTSGGAGWNEQFFGPGTRLTVL.

This chain uses TRBV6-4 with TRBJ1-4, with a tentative D call TRBD1 (6 bases). CDR1 MRHNA and CDR2 SNTAGT come from the germline V gene. Between the trimmed V and J ends, which lost 2 bases and 8 bases, there was a span of 9 bases. This CDR3 spans 13 amino acids. CDR3 sequence (DNA): TGTGCCAGCAGTGACACGAGGGGGGAAAAACTGTTTTTT. It translates to CASSDTRGEKLFF.

V is TRBV3-1 (or the pseudogene TRBV3-2) and J is TRBJ2-3; 7 nucleotides agree with TRBD2. J lost 5 bases, V lost 0 bases, and 11 bases had no gene match. CDR1 is LGHDT, CDR2 YNNKEL, per germline (reference sequence). CDR3 length equals 17 residues. CDR3 amino acids: CASSQDWSGGGQDTQYF. Here the CDR3 DNA reads TGTGCCAGCAGCCAAGATTGGAGTGGCGGGGGTCAAGATACGCAGTATTTT.

This clone appeared a single time. V and J are TRBV18 and TRBJ2-1, with TRBD2 matching over 13 bases. The ends lost 5 bases at V and 3 bases at J; junction bases unmatched: 10. The CDR3 loop spans 18 amino acids. CDR1 and CDR2 from the germline V gene are KGHSH and LQKENI. CDR3 nucleotides: TGTGCCAGCTCAGAACAGCGACTAGCGGGGGGATTCTACAATGAGCAGTTCTTC. Translated, it gives CASSEQRLAGGFYNEQFF.

This sequence joins TRBV5-1 and TRBJ2-3, with no clear D. Looked up from germline, CDR1 is SGHRS and CDR2 is YFSETQ. The CDR3 covers 15 residues. Trimming stripped 0 bases from V and 5 bases from J, with 13 bases between. CDR3 residues: CASSLGGNYRDTQYF. The CDR3 region has the DNA TGCGCCAGCAGCTTGGGAGGCAATTACCGAGATACGCAGTATTTT.

This rearrangement joins TRBV9 to TRBJ1-2; 7 bases align to TRBD1. The CDR3 sequence is 15 residues long. Trimming took 3 bases from V and 1 from J; bases not matched to a gene: 6. The germline gives CDR1 SGDLS, CDR2 YYNGEE. CDR3: CASSDDRDHNYGYTF. The CDR3 coding sequence is TGTGCCAGCAGCGACGACAGGGATCATAACTATGGCTACACCTTC.

This chain uses TRBV5-1 with TRBJ1-1; D possibly corresponds to TRBD1 (5 bases). Germline CDR1 and CDR2: SGHRS and YFSETQ. This CDR3 comprises 15 residues. Trimming took 0 bases from V and 1 from J, leaving 10 bases between them. CDR3 protein: CASSLGGGKNTEAFF. In DNA, the CDR3 is TGCGCCAGCAGCTTGGGGGGCGGGAAGAACACTGAAGCTTTCTTT.

The chain is built from TRBV12-3 or TRBV12-4 and TRBJ2-1, with D possibly TRBD1 on 6 matching bases. The V end was cut by 7 bases, the J end by 1 base, with 8 bases between. CDR3 length: 13 residues. In DNA form, the CDR3 reads TGTGCCAGCACCACAGGGTCCTACAATGAGCAGTTCTTC. Translating gives CASTTGSYNEQFF.

This chain links TRBV5-6 with TRBJ2-3; D perhaps matches TRBD1 (5 bases). Germline CDR1 reads SGHDT; CDR2 reads YYEEEE. The CDR3 contains 17 residues. V was shortened by 4 bases and J by 4 bases, with 22 bases between the two germline ends. The CDR3 DNA reads TGTGCCAGCAGCGCTCTGGGAACAGGTAGAAACTCAGATACGCAGTATTTT. It translates to CASSALGTGRNSDTQYF.

The rearrangement joins TRBV25-1 to TRBJ1-1; no reliable D call. In germline, CDR1 is MGHDK, CDR2 SYGVNS. The CDR3 spans 14 residues. V shed 1 base and J shed 3 bases, with 9 bases lying between them. CDR3: CASSESYPYTEAFF. The CDR3 nucleotides read TGTGCCAGCAGTGAATCGTATCCTTACACTGAAGCTTTCTTT.

The V and J genes are TRBV10-3 and TRBJ2-1, with 14 bases fitting TRBD2. Germline CDR1 ENHRY, CDR2 SYGVKD. J was trimmed by 10 bases and V by 0 bases; bases with no gene match: 5. This CDR3 spans 16 amino acids. The DNA for the CDR3 is TGTGCCATCAGTGAGTCGACTAGCGGGGGGGTTAACGAGCAGTTCTTC. As protein: CAISESTSGGVNEQFF.

This sequence joins TRBV5-4 and TRBJ2-5; the D is unclear. V gave up 1 base and J gave up 1 base, with 8 bases separating them. Germline-derived CDR1 and CDR2 are SGHNT and YYREEE (reference sequence). CDR3 length: 14 amino acids. The CDR3 loop is CASSLFGGQETQYF. The CDR3 DNA is TGTGCCAGCAGCTTGTTTGGCGGCCAAGAGACCCAGTACTTC.

In regard to this clone: Other DNA sequences within the sample encode an identical CDR3. This chain uses TRBV11-2 with TRBJ2-7; 9 positions agree with TRBD1. Germline V gene data show CDR1 as SGHAT and CDR2 as FQNNGV. V lost 5 bases to trimming and J lost 3 bases; unmatched junction nucleotides: 5. This CDR3 spans 14 amino acids. CDR3 protein: CASSLGTGNYEQYF. The CDR3 DNA sequence: TGTGCCAGCAGCCTAGGGACAGGGAACTACGAGCAGTACTTC.

This clone has just one count. This chain connects TRBV5-1 to TRBJ2-1, with D possibly matching TRBD1 (5 bases). There are 14 residues in the CDR3. The V end lost 3 bases, the J end lost 7 bases, and 14 bases lay between the germline ends. From germline, CDR1 is SGHRS and CDR2 YFSETQ. The CDR3 loop is CASSSLPGKNEQFF. CDR3 bases: TGCGCCAGCAGCTCACTCCCAGGGAAGAATGAGCAGTTCTTC. Full variable domain (outside the CDR3, taken from reference TRBV5-1 and TRBJ2-1): KAGVTQTPRYLIKTRGQQVTLSCSPISGHRSVSWYQQTPGQGLQFLFEYFSETQRNKGNFPGRFSGRQFSNSRSEMNVSTLELGDSALYLCASSSLPGKNEQFFGPGTRLTVL.

The chain carries TRBV18 and TRBJ2-1; the D gene is possibly TRBD2 (5 bases). The CDR3 is made up of 14 amino acids. Between the trimmed V and J ends, which lost 2 bases and 10 bases, there was a span of 15 bases. CDR1 is KGHSH and CDR2 is LQKENI in the germline V gene. CDR3 region: CASSPDYSIQEQFF. DNA of the CDR3: TGTGCCAGCTCACCAGACTACAGCATCCAGGAGCAGTTCTTC.

The genes are TRBV19 and TRBJ2-3; 11 nucleotides align to TRBD2. The CDR3 length is 16 residues. Per germline, CDR1 LNHDA and CDR2 SQIVND (reference sequence). Losses at the gene ends were 5 bases for V and 2 bases for J; bases not matched to a gene: 6. CDR3 DNA sequence: TGTGCCAGTAGTCCGGGACTAGCGGTCCACACAGATACGCAGTATTTT. This gives the protein CASSPGLAVHTDTQYF.

This clone has a single count. This chain joins TRBV4-1 and TRBJ2-7; TRBD2 might be the D (6 bases). Germline values: CDR1 MGHRA, CDR2 YSYEKL. V dropped 3 bases and J dropped 3 bases, with 18 bases sitting between them. The CDR3 loop spans 16 amino acids. The CDR3 DNA follows: TGCGCCAGCAGCCATATCGCCAGGGACTCCCTCTACGAGCAGTACTTC. Encoded protein: CASSHIARDSLYEQYF.

The CDR3 DNA is TGTGCCAGCACATCCCGGGATGAGCAGTTCTTC. Its translation is CASTSRDEQFF. The chain couples TRBV28 to TRBJ2-1; D remains ambiguous. The V end was cut by 7 bases, the J end by 8 bases, with 9 bases between. The CDR3 is made up of 11 amino acids. CDR1 is MDHEN, CDR2 SYDVKM, per germline. The whole variable domain, remainder taken from reference TRBV28 and TRBJ2-1, is DVKVTQSSRYLVKRTGEKVFLECVQDMDHENMFWYRQDPGLGLRLIYFSYDVKMKEKGDIPEGYSVSREKKERFSLILESASTNQTSMYLCASTSRDEQFFGPGTRLTVL.

The chain has TRBV14 and TRBJ1-2, with 7 bases identical to TRBD1. This CDR3 contains 14 residues. J was trimmed by 5 bases and V by 2 bases; bases with no gene match: 5. Germline-derived CDR1 and CDR2 are SGHDN and FVKESK. CDR3 amino acids: CASSQTGTAYGYTF. The CDR3 bases are TGTGCCAGCAGCCAAACCGGGACAGCTTATGGCTACACCTTC.

This clone was recorded only once. The chain couples TRBV6-5 to TRBJ1-1; the D is unclear. The CDR3 loop spans 12 amino acids. Germline CDR1 reads MNHEY; CDR2 reads SVGAGI. V gave up 6 bases and J gave up 1 base, with 6 bases separating them. CDR3 amino acids: CASSPGNTEAFF. CDR3 DNA sequence: TGTGCCAGCAGCCCAGGGAACACTGAAGCTTTCTTT.